The 23 T cell receptor beta chains in this list originate from one sample, sequenced in a study of blood T cell repertoires in COVID-19. Assay used: immunoSEQ multiplex PCR; TCRdb lists only in-frame clones, some missing. The sample records 100,000 to 150,000 clones, 84% being singletons. Specimen: PBMCs or T cells enriched from blood (not recorded which). The receptors derive from a woman aged 25-40 years who had recovered from COVID-19.

The chain is built from TRBV6-2 or TRBV6-3 and TRBJ1-5, with TRBD1 as a possible D gene (5 bases). The V end was cut by 0 bases, the J end by 4 bases, with 25 bases between. The CDR3 is 20 residues long. Germline lookup yields CDR1 MNHEY and CDR2 SVGEGT. CDR3 in amino acids: CASSYSPSVGHGPLNQPQHF. In DNA form, the CDR3 reads TGTGCCAGCAGTTACTCGCCTTCCGTAGGACATGGCCCCCTAAATCAGCCCCAGCATTTT.

V usage is TRBV27 and J usage is TRBJ2-2; maybe TRBD1 (6 bases). Per the germline V gene, CDR1 is MNHEY and CDR2 is SMNVEV (reference sequence). V lost 6 bases and J lost 1, with 15 bases in between. This CDR3 comprises 16 residues. CDR3 sequence: CASRAAGTRNTGELFF. For the CDR3, the DNA is TGTGCCAGCAGGGCGGCCGGGACAAGGAACACCGGGGAGCTGTTTTTT.

The chain recombines TRBV6-1 with TRBJ1-6; D unclear. CDR3 size: 13 residues. Between the trimmed V and J ends, which lost 3 bases and 5 bases, there was a span of 5 bases. CDR1 and CDR2 from the germline V gene are MNHNS and SASEGT. The CDR3 spells CASSERDNSPLHF. The CDR3 DNA reads TGTGCCAGCAGTGAGCGGGATAATTCACCCCTCCACTTT.

The chain carries TRBV21-1 and TRBJ2-1; the D call TRBD2 from the table was never checked on the DNA. TRBV21-1 has pseudogene status. CDR3 length: 18 residues. The CDR3: CASSKALSEEGHYNEQFF. The CDR3 coding sequence is TGTGCCAGCAGCAAGGCTCTCAGCGAGGAGGGCCACTACAATGAGCAGTTCTTC.

The chain recombines TRBV3-1 (or the pseudogene TRBV3-2) with TRBJ1-3, with D maybe TRBD1 (5 bases). Germline-derived CDR1 and CDR2 are LGHDT and YNNKEL (reference sequence). V lost 2 bases and J 7 bases, leaving 18 bases between the germline ends. The CDR3 is 16 amino acids. Here the CDR3 reads CASSQRQPSGPNTIYF. The CDR3, as DNA: TGTGCCAGCAGCCAAAGACAGCCCTCTGGGCCGAACACCATATATTTT.

This chain joins TRBV15 and TRBJ1-6, with D possibly TRBD1 on 6 matching bases. This CDR3 spans 14 amino acids. The germline CDR1 and CDR2 sequences are LNHNV and YYDKDF (reference sequence). Trimming pared 2 bases from V and 9 bases from J, leaving 11 bases between. CDR3 region: CATSRQGGGSPLHF. The CDR3 DNA reads TGTGCCACCAGCAGACAGGGAGGGGGTTCACCCCTCCACTTT.

J is TRBJ2-7 and V is TRBV12-5, with TRBD1 matching over 9 bases. CDR3 size: 18 residues. The V segment lost 2 bases and the J segment 0 bases; nucleotides outside the gene matches: 11. Germline assignment: CDR1 LGHNT and CDR2 FRNRAP. CDR3 coding DNA: TGTGCTAGTGGTTTGATTACAGGGGGCGACTTTAGCTCCTACGAGCAGTACTTC. Translated: CASGLITGGDFSSYEQYF.

V usage is TRBV25-1 and J usage is TRBJ2-3; 10 nucleotides agree with TRBD2. Per the germline V gene, CDR1 is MGHDK and CDR2 is SYGVNS. Trimming cost V 4 bases and J 3 bases; bases outside gene matches: 7. The CDR3 consists of 16 residues. As DNA, the CDR3 is TGTGCCAGCAGTGGCCTCCCAGCGGGAGGGACAGATACGCAGTATTTT. The encoded protein is CASSGLPAGGTDTQYF.

V usage is TRBV14 and J usage is TRBJ2-3; 8 bases match TRBD2. CDR1 is SGHDN and CDR2 is FVKESK in the germline V gene. V shed 7 bases and J 2 bases; nucleotides not matched to a gene: 11. The CDR3 spans 16 residues. CDR3 sequence (DNA): TGTGCCAGCATCCCAAGGACGGGAGGGCCCACAGATACGCAGTATTTT. It yields the protein CASIPRTGGPTDTQYF.

The chain carries TRBV3-1 (or the pseudogene TRBV3-2) and TRBJ2-3; possibly TRBD1 for D (5 bases). The CDR3 extends over 15 amino acids. Trimming took 1 base from V and 1 from J, leaving 9 bases between them. Looked up from germline, CDR1 is LGHDT and CDR2 is YNNKEL (reference sequence). The CDR3 is CASSQGGHGTDTQYF. CDR3 in DNA: TGTGCCAGCAGCCAAGGGGGCCACGGCACAGATACGCAGTATTTT.

V gene TRBV28 combines with J gene TRBJ2-5, with 7 bases that match TRBD2. CDR3 length equals 14 residues. V shed 4 bases and J 1 base; nucleotides not matched to a gene: 3. Germline CDR1 reads MDHEN; CDR2 reads SYDVKM. Here the CDR3 DNA reads TGTGCCAGCAGTTGGGGGGGGTTCCAAGAGACCCAGTACTTC. Its translation is CASSWGGFQETQYF.

V and J are TRBV7-8 and TRBJ1-1; 7 nucleotides align to TRBD1. Germline values: CDR1 SGHVS, CDR2 FQNEAQ. This CDR3 spans 16 amino acids. V shed 5 bases, J shed 1 base, and the junction held 10 bases outside the gene matches. CDR3 in amino acids: CASSKSQGIRNTEAFF. In nucleotides, the CDR3 is TGTGCCAGCAGCAAATCACAGGGGATCAGGAACACTGAAGCTTTCTTT.

This clone came up a few times. V and J are TRBV6-5 and TRBJ1-1; a weak D match, TRBD1 (5 bases). V lost 6 bases to trimming and J lost 1 base, with 12 bases between them. Germline values: CDR1 MNHEY, CDR2 SVGAGI. The CDR3 is 14 residues long. CDR3 nucleotide sequence: TGTGCCAGCAGCGCGGGGACGGCGAACACTGAAGCTTTCTTT. Its protein is CASSAGTANTEAFF.

The chain combines TRBV2 with TRBJ1-5, with no clear D. The V end was cut by 1 base, the J end by 2 bases, with 21 bases between. The germline CDR1 and CDR2 sequences are SNHLY and FYNNEI. This CDR3 is built from 19 residues. The CDR3 region has the DNA TGTGCCAGCAGTGAAGGGTTATTACTACTCGCCGACGGCAATCAGCCCCAGCATTTT. It specifies CASSEGLLLLADGNQPQHF.

This clone appeared once. The chain is built from TRBV9 and TRBJ1-1; D remains ambiguous. The CDR3 sequence is 14 residues long. Trimming took off 4 bases at V and 3 bases at J, with 13 bases between the two ends. Germline assignment: CDR1 SGDLS and CDR2 YYNGEE. The CDR3 reads CASSPRLGDTEAFF. The CDR3 bases are TGTGCCAGCAGCCCTCGACTGGGTGACACTGAAGCTTTCTTT.

This clone was counted only a few times. This sample includes further DNA sequences coding for the same CDR3. The V call is TRBV5-1, the J call TRBJ2-2, with TRBD1 matching over 9 bases. CDR3 length: 15 amino acids. Germline V lookup: CDR1 SGHRS, CDR2 YFSETQ. The V and J ends lost 5 bases and 0 bases, in that order; junction bases with no gene match: 2. The CDR3 DNA reads TGCGCCAGCAGTAGGGACAGGGCGAACACCGGGGAGCTGTTTTTT. This encodes CASSRDRANTGELFF.

This sequence joins TRBV28 and TRBJ2-1; no reliable D call. Germline CDR1 MDHEN, CDR2 SYDVKM. The CDR3 extends over 12 amino acids. Between the trimmed V and J ends, which lost 1 base and 9 bases, there was a span of 7 bases. CDR3 amino acids: CASSLYPGEQFF. As DNA, the CDR3 is TGTGCCAGCAGTTTATATCCGGGTGAGCAGTTCTTC.

A note on this clone: A junction boundary mismatches the germline segment, possibly from a read error. The genes are TRBV10-3 and TRBJ2-7, with D maybe TRBD2 (7 bases). Germline CDR1 is ENHRY and CDR2 is SYGVKD. The CDR3 runs to 13 residues. CDR3 sequence: CALRRGGGFEQYF. The CDR3, as DNA: TGTGCCCTCAGACGGGGAGGGGGGTTCGAGCAGTACTTC.

This chain joins TRBV27 and TRBJ2-5; no clear D gene. Looked up from germline, CDR1 is MNHEY and CDR2 is SMNVEV (reference sequence). This CDR3 region has 13 residues. Trimming pared 2 bases from V and 8 bases from J, leaving 12 bases between. Written as DNA, the CDR3 is TGTGCCAGCAGTTTACTCGGGTCAGAAACCCAGTACTTC. This translates into CASSLLGSETQYF.

The sample holds a few counts of this clone. This chain joins TRBV11-3 and TRBJ2-3, with D perhaps TRBD2 (5 bases). The V and J ends lost 5 bases and 0 bases respectively, with 15 bases between them. Germline-derived CDR1 and CDR2 are SGHNT and YENEEA. The CDR3 covers 16 residues. The CDR3 DNA sequence: TGTGCCAGCAGCCGTCTGGGAGCGCCGAGCACAGATACGCAGTATTTT. Translated: CASSRLGAPSTDTQYF.

The V call is TRBV19, the J call TRBJ1-6; D possibly corresponds to TRBD1 (6 bases). The ends were cut back, 3 bases at V and 0 bases at J, with 12 bases in the middle. CDR3 length: 17 amino acids. From germline, CDR1 is LNHDA and CDR2 SQIVND (reference sequence). The CDR3 coding sequence is TGTGCCAGTAGTATGGACAGTTTGAGCTCCTATAATTCACCCCTCCACTTT. The encoded protein is CASSMDSLSSYNSPLHF.

The V call is TRBV5-1, the J call TRBJ1-2; 7 bases line up with TRBD1. The CDR3 totals 14 residues. Losses at the gene ends were 0 bases for V and 2 bases for J; bases not matched to a gene: 1. Germline V gives CDR1 SGHRS, CDR2 YFSETQ. The CDR3 DNA is TGCGCCAGCAGCTTGGTACAGGGGAACTATGGCTACACCTTC. Translated: CASSLVQGNYGYTF.

The rearrangement joins TRBV25-1 to TRBJ1-1, with 7 bases fitting TRBD1. Germline lookup yields CDR1 MGHDK and CDR2 SYGVNS. V lost 4 bases and J lost 4; bases outside the gene matches: 3. This CDR3 contains 13 residues. The CDR3 DNA sequence: TGTGCCAGCAGTGCCCAGGGGGGCACTGAAGCTTTCTTT. This gives the protein CASSAQGGTEAFF.